One sample yielded the 32 T cell receptor beta chains listed below, sequenced in a study of T cells in Graves' hyperthyroidism and ophthalmopathy. TCR beta CDR3 region amplification was performed from RNA transcripts. When the TCR CDR3 underwent first-round RT-PCR, the HTBI primer set was used. Using its own MiXCR run on the multiplex PCR reads, TCRdb lists one record per CDR3 protein. Here the sample spans some 180,000 distinct CDR3 sequences, over 15% being singletons. The sample consisted of blood. Receptors originate from a woman aged 45-59 years with Graves' hyperthyroidism.

This clonotype has ten or more counts. The gene calls are TRBV20-1 and TRBJ2-7; D perhaps matches TRBD1 (6 bases). The CDR3 is 13 amino acids. CDR1 DFQATT and CDR2 SNEGSKA come from the germline V gene (reference sequence). Trimming pared 5 bases from V and 0 bases from J, leaving 11 bases between. DNA for the CDR3: TGCAGTGCTCAACGCAGGGGCTCCTACGAGCAGTACTTC. Protein sequence: CSAQRRGSYEQYF.

This clonotype was observed at least ten times. V and J are TRBV6-5 and TRBJ1-1; 7 nucleotides agree with TRBD1. Germline CDR1 is MNHEY and CDR2 is SVGAGI. With V trimmed by 2 bases and J by 6 bases, 3 bases remained unmatched. The CDR3 length is 13 residues. CDR3 sequence: CASSYGTAPEAFF. CDR3 nucleotide sequence: TGTGCCAGCAGTTACGGGACAGCTCCTGAAGCTTTCTTT.

This clonotype was observed at least ten times. The chain recombines TRBV25-1 with TRBJ1-1; D is undetermined. The CDR3 loop spans 13 amino acids. Germline CDR1 and CDR2: MGHDK and SYGVNS. V was shortened by 6 bases and J by 7 bases, with 15 bases between the two germline ends. The CDR3 sequence: CASSLTRGREAFF. CDR3 DNA: TGTGCCAGCAGCCTCACTAGAGGGCGTGAAGCTTTCTTT.

There are many counts of this clonotype. The rearrangement joins TRBV19 to TRBJ1-1, with D tentatively TRBD1 (6 bases). V lost 3 bases and J 4 bases, leaving 9 bases between the germline ends. There are 13 residues in the CDR3. Germline V gene sequence: CDR1 LNHDA, CDR2 SQIVND (reference sequence). Here the CDR3 DNA reads TGTGCCAGTAGTATCGGAGGGGGCACTGAAGCTTTCTTT. This translates into CASSIGGGTEAFF.

This clonotype was recorded at least ten times. The chain recombines TRBV2 with TRBJ2-5, with 12 nucleotides matching TRBD2. The germline gives CDR1 SNHLY, CDR2 FYNNEI. Losses at the gene ends were 3 bases for V and 9 bases for J; bases not matched to a gene: 8. The CDR3 extends over 15 amino acids. The CDR3 is CASSDRTSGELAQYF. In DNA form, the CDR3 reads TGTGCCAGCAGTGACCGGACTAGCGGGGAGCTGGCCCAGTACTTC.

This clonotype has only a few counts. The chain links TRBV3-1 to TRBJ1-2; 7 bases are shared with TRBD1. The V gene end was trimmed by 3 bases and the J gene end by 8 bases; junction bases not matched to a gene: 9. This CDR3 is built from 14 residues. Germline loops: CDR1 LGHDT, CDR2 YNNKEL (reference sequence). CDR3 residues: CASSHRDSLRGYTF. As DNA, the CDR3 is TGTGCCAGCAGCCACCGGGACAGCCTACGCGGCTACACCTTC. Full variable domain (rest looked up from reference TRBV3-1 and TRBJ1-2): DTAVSQTPKYLVTQMGNDKSIKCEQNLGHDTMYWYKQDSKKFLKIMFSYNNKELIINETVPNRFSPKSPDKAHLNLHINSLELGDSAVYFCASSHRDSLRGYTFGSGTRLTVV.

This clonotype has at least ten counts. The chain uses TRBV11-2 and TRBJ1-1; unclear D gene. The CDR3 covers 15 residues. Trimming took 5 bases from V and 0 from J, leaving 13 bases between them. Germline V gene sequence: CDR1 SGHAT, CDR2 FQNNGV. This CDR3 reads CASSPTFPMNTEAFF. In DNA, the CDR3 is TGTGCCAGCAGCCCTACTTTTCCGATGAACACTGAAGCTTTCTTT.

The V call is TRBV6-1, the J call TRBJ1-1; D gene ambiguous. The V gene's germline CDR1 is MNHNS and CDR2 SASEGT. V was trimmed by 8 bases and J by 1 base, leaving 11 bases between them. CDR3 size: 13 residues. CDR3 amino acids: CASVGIENTEAFF. In DNA, the CDR3 is TGTGCCAGCGTGGGCATTGAGAACACTGAAGCTTTCTTT.

This clonotype occurred many times. The rearrangement joins TRBV5-5 to TRBJ1-1; no clear D gene. CDR1 and CDR2 from the germline V gene are SGHKS and YYEKEE (reference sequence). This CDR3 has 14 residues. V was trimmed by 4 bases and J by 6 bases, leaving 16 bases between them. As DNA, the CDR3 is TGTGCCAGCAGCCCTTGGGCGGGGTTAGCTGAAGCTTTCTTT. It specifies CASSPWAGLAEAFF. Full variable domain (rest looked up from reference TRBV5-5 and TRBJ1-1): DAGVTQSPTHLIKTRGQQVTLRCSPISGHKSVSWYQQVLGQGPQFIFQYYEKEERGRGNFPDRFSARQFPNYSSELNVNALLLGDSALYLCASSPWAGLAEAFFGQGTRLTVV.

This clonotype was seen repeatedly, ten times or more. The chain couples TRBV28 to TRBJ2-7; 7 bases are a match to TRBD2. The CDR3 spans 13 residues. V was clipped by 8 bases and J by 4 bases; unmatched bases: 8. Germline V lookup: CDR1 MDHEN, CDR2 SYDVKM. This chain's CDR3 is CASLSGTTYEQYF. The CDR3 DNA follows: TGTGCCAGCCTCTCAGGGACTACTTACGAGCAGTACTTC.

This clonotype was seen at least ten times. The chain has TRBV19 and TRBJ1-4; perhaps TRBD1 as D (5 bases). The CDR3 spans 14 residues. Germline-derived CDR1 and CDR2 are LNHDA and SQIVND (reference sequence). Trimming shortened V by 6 bases and J by 1 base, and 9 bases separated the two germline ends. The CDR3 DNA is TGTGCCAGTAGCAGGGCCCGAACTAATGAAAAACTGTTTTTT. Protein: CASSRARTNEKLFF.

This chain connects TRBV6-1 to TRBJ1-4, with 8 bases identical to TRBD1. Germline V lookup: CDR1 MNHNS, CDR2 SASEGT. This CDR3 is built from 14 residues. V lost 5 bases and J lost 7; bases outside the gene matches: 6. The CDR3 sequence is CASSHTGGAEKLFF. CDR3 in DNA: TGTGCCAGCAGTCATACAGGGGGAGCTGAAAAACTGTTTTTT.

This clonotype has at least ten counts. The chain combines TRBV5-1 with TRBJ1-1; D is unclear. Germline V CDR1 and CDR2: SGHRS, YFSETQ. This CDR3 comprises 15 residues. The V gene lost 0 bases and the J gene lost 1 base, with 10 bases spanning the gap. CDR3 sequence: CASSLEGSWNTEAFF. The CDR3 DNA is TGCGCCAGCAGCTTGGAAGGTTCCTGGAACACTGAAGCTTTCTTT. The variable domain in full, with the rest retrieved from reference TRBV5-1 and TRBJ1-1, is KAGVTQTPRYLIKTRGQQVTLSCSPISGHRSVSWYQQTPGQGLQFLFEYFSETQRNKGNFPGRFSGRQFSNSRSEMNVSTLELGDSALYLCASSLEGSWNTEAFFGQGTRLTVV.

The rearrangement uses TRBV6-2 or TRBV6-3 and TRBJ2-7; 14 bases align to TRBD2. CDR1 and CDR2 (germline): MNHEY, SVGEGT. This CDR3 is built from 17 residues. V dropped 6 bases and J dropped 1; count of bases not matched to a gene: 8. This chain's CDR3 is CASRLGTSGGRSYEQYF. The DNA for the CDR3 is TGTGCCAGCAGGCTGGGGACTAGCGGGGGCCGATCCTACGAGCAGTACTTC.

The table lists this clonotype with many counts. V gene TRBV7-9 combines with J gene TRBJ1-4; D is unclear. Germline V CDR1 and CDR2: SEHNR, FQNEAQ (reference sequence). The CDR3 runs 12 residues. DNA of the CDR3: TGTGCTAGCGGAGGGTACATTGAAAAACTGTTTTTT. Its translation is CASGGYIEKLFF.

The chain carries TRBV19 and TRBJ1-5; possibly TRBD1 for D (5 bases). V dropped 9 bases and J dropped 7 bases, with 25 bases sitting between them. Germline assignment: CDR1 LNHDA and CDR2 SQIVND (reference sequence). The CDR3 is made up of 16 amino acids. For the CDR3, the DNA is TGTGCCAGCCTAGTCAGGGCGGGGTTCGCGGGACAGCCCCAGCATTTT. It codes for CASLVRAGFAGQPQHF.

This clonotype was seen at least ten times. J is TRBJ2-5 and V is TRBV9; 11 positions agree with TRBD2. From germline, CDR1 is SGDLS and CDR2 YYNGEE. Trimming at V came to 1 base and at J to 1 base, leaving 3 bases not matched to a gene. The CDR3 contains 16 residues. CDR3 nucleotide sequence: TGTGCCAGCAGCGTATCTACTAGCGGGGGCCAAGAGACCCAGTACTTC. Amino acid sequence: CASSVSTSGGQETQYF.

This clonotype was seen many times. V usage is TRBV19 and J usage is TRBJ2-7; D ambiguous. Trimming took off 4 bases at V and 5 bases at J, with 15 bases between the two ends. The CDR3 has 14 amino acids. Germline assignment: CDR1 LNHDA and CDR2 SQIVND (reference sequence). This chain's CDR3 is CASSTPRASDEQYF. The CDR3 coding sequence is TGTGCCAGTAGTACCCCTCGGGCCTCGGACGAGCAGTACTTC.

This clonotype was seen ten or more times. This chain uses TRBV27 with TRBJ2-7, with TRBD1 identical over 9 bases. The germline gives CDR1 MNHEY, CDR2 SMNVEV (reference sequence). The length of the CDR3 is 15 residues. Trimming at V came to 3 bases and at J to 2 bases, leaving 5 bases not matched to a gene. CDR3 sequence (DNA): TGTGCCAGCAGTTTTGGGACAGGGATTCCCTACGAGCAGTACTTC. Its protein is CASSFGTGIPYEQYF.

Details on this clonotype: A much more abundant neighbour one base away suggests this may be a read error. The CDR3 spells CASSLFPGQANEKLFF. CDR3 coding DNA: TGTGCCAGCAGCTTATTCCCGGGACAGGCTAATGAAAAACTGTTTTTT. The chain has TRBV7-9 and TRBJ1-4, with 8 bases that match TRBD1. The CDR3 is 16 amino acids. Germline CDR1 reads SEHNR; CDR2 reads FQNEAQ (reference sequence). Germline trimming cut 2 bases from V and 3 bases from J; bases unmatched to any gene: 5.

In this sample, this clonotype turned up many times. The rearrangement links TRBV7-2 to TRBJ2-7; 8 bases are a match to TRBD1. CDR3 length: 16 amino acids. CDR1 is SGHTA and CDR2 is FQGNSA in the germline V gene. V gave up 5 bases and J gave up 0 bases; unmatched junction bases: 9. The CDR3 DNA follows: TGTGCCAGCAGCCAATACGGACAGGGTTTCTCCTACGAGCAGTACTTC. It specifies CASSQYGQGFSYEQYF.

Many counts were recorded for this clonotype. The chain carries TRBV7-9 and TRBJ1-5, with D possibly being TRBD1 (5 bases). V was trimmed by 4 bases and J by 1 base, leaving 11 bases between them. Germline values: CDR1 SEHNR, CDR2 FQNEAQ (reference sequence). CDR3 length: 15 amino acids. The CDR3 is CASSYSSGSNQPQHF. CDR3 bases: TGTGCCAGCAGCTACTCCTCAGGGAGCAATCAGCCCCAGCATTTT. Combining the CDR3 with reference TRBV7-9 and TRBJ1-5 gives the whole variable domain DTGVSQNPRHKITKRGQNVTFRCDPISEHNRLYWYRQTLGQGPEFLTYFQNEAQLEKSRLLSDRFSAERPKGSFSTLEIQRTEQGDSAMYLCASSYSSGSNQPQHFGDGTRLSIL.

This clonotype was recorded many times. The rearrangement uses TRBV7-2 and TRBJ2-1, with a tentative D call TRBD1 (6 bases). Germline CDR1 is SGHTA and CDR2 is FQGNSA. CDR3 length equals 14 residues. V lost 3 bases to trimming and J lost 5 bases, with 11 bases between them. CDR3 region: CASSLSGANNEQFF. As DNA, the CDR3 is TGTGCCAGCAGCTTGTCAGGGGCCAACAATGAGCAGTTCTTC.

This clonotype was seen many times. The chain has TRBV5-1 and TRBJ1-1; TRBD1 aligns across 8 bases. V shed 4 bases and J 6 bases; nucleotides not matched to a gene: 5. The CDR3 runs 13 residues. Germline assignment: CDR1 SGHRS and CDR2 YFSETQ. The CDR3 nucleotides read TGCGCCAGCAGCCGGACAGGGATGGCTGAAGCTTTCTTT. Protein sequence: CASSRTGMAEAFF.

V and J are TRBV19 and TRBJ2-1, with D possibly called TRBD1 or TRBD2 (5 bases each). V was cut by 3 bases and J by 2 bases, with 8 bases left in between. The CDR3 consists of 14 residues. Germline loops: CDR1 LNHDA, CDR2 SQIVND (reference sequence). CDR3 residues: CASSIQGPYNEQFF. As DNA, the CDR3 is TGTGCCAGTAGTATTCAGGGACCCTACAATGAGCAGTTCTTC. Using reference TRBV19 and TRBJ2-1 for the parts outside the CDR3, the full variable domain is DGGITQSPKYLFRKEGQNVTLSCEQNLNHDAMYWYRQDPGQGLRLIYYSQIVNDFQKGDIAEGYSVSREKKESFPLTVTSAQKNPTAFYLCASSIQGPYNEQFFGPGTRLTVL.

In this sample, this clonotype turned up many times. This rearrangement joins TRBV7-2 to TRBJ1-6; D ambiguous. The CDR3 has 14 residues. Germline CDR1 SGHTA, CDR2 FQGNSA. Trimming pared 7 bases from V and 4 bases from J, leaving 11 bases between. CDR3: CASTTQRYNSPLHF. The CDR3 bases are TGTGCCAGCACCACACAGCGTTATAATTCACCCCTCCACTTT.

V gene TRBV11-3 combines with J gene TRBJ1-2; D perhaps matches TRBD1 (5 bases). The CDR3 length is 13 residues. Germline V gene sequence: CDR1 SGHNT, CDR2 YENEEA. V was pared by 5 bases and J by 2 bases, with 9 bases between. The CDR3 region is CASSGGTNYGYTF. The CDR3 DNA follows: TGTGCCAGCAGCGGCGGGACCAACTATGGCTACACCTTC.

This clonotype has only a few counts. The V and J genes are TRBV20-1 and TRBJ1-2; D is perhaps TRBD1 (5 bases). Germline V gene data show CDR1 as DFQATT and CDR2 as SNEGSKA (reference sequence). The V and J ends lost 7 bases and 5 bases respectively, with 11 bases between them. The CDR3 is 11 residues long. CDR3 region: CSVGGDYGYTF. The CDR3, as DNA: TGCAGTGTTGGGGGAGATTATGGCTACACCTTC.

This clonotype showed up many times. CDR3 region: CASSYYRPNSYNEQFF. The CDR3 bases are TGTGCCAGCAGTTACTACCGACCCAACTCCTACAATGAGCAGTTCTTC. This sequence joins TRBV6-2 or TRBV6-3 and TRBJ2-1; D is unclear. V lost 1 base and J 0 bases, leaving 10 bases between the germline ends. The CDR3 has 16 residues. Germline values: CDR1 MNHEY, CDR2 SVGEGT.

This clonotype was detected many times. The V gene is TRBV7-2, the J gene TRBJ2-3, with TRBD2 matching over 10 bases. This CDR3 is 16 amino acids long. Losses at the gene ends were 4 bases for V and 5 bases for J; bases not matched to a gene: 9. Germline-derived CDR1 and CDR2 are SGHTA and FQGNSA. The CDR3 DNA follows: TGTGCCAGCAGCTCACGAACTAGCGGGGTTGTAGATACGCAGTATTTT. Protein product: CASSSRTSGVVDTQYF.

This clonotype came up many times. The gene calls are TRBV29-1 and TRBJ2-2; 10 bases align to TRBD1. Germline V CDR1 and CDR2: SQVTM, ANQGSEA. CDR3 length equals 15 residues. V dropped 1 base and J dropped 2; count of bases not matched to a gene: 1. The CDR3 DNA is TGCAGCGTTGAAGGACAGGGGGCTAACACCGGGGAGCTGTTTTTT. It yields the protein CSVEGQGANTGELFF.

V is TRBV7-2 and J is TRBJ1-1; no clear D. CDR1 and CDR2 (germline): SGHTA, FQGNSA. The V and J ends lost 5 bases and 4 bases respectively, with 20 bases between them. The CDR3 consists of 16 residues. CDR3 in DNA: TGTGCCAGCAGCCCCCCTGGAGTTCGGTCGAGCACTGAAGCTTTCTTT. It yields the protein CASSPPGVRSSTEAFF.